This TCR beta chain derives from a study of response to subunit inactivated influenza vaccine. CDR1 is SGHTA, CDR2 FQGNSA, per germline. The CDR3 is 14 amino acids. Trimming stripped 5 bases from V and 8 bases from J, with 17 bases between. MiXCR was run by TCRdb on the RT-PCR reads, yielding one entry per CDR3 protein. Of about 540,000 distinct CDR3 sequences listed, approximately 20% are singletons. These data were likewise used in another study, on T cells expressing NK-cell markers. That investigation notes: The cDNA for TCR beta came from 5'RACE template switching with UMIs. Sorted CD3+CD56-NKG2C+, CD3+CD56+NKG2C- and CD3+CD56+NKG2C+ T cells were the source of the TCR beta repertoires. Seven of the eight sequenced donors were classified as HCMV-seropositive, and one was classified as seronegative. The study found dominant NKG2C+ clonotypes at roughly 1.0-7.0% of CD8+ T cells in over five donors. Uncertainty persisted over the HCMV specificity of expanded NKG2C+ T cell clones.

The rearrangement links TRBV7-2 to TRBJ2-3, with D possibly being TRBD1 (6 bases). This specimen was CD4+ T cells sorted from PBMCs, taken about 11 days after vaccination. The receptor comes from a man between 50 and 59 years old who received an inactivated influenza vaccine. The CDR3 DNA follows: TGTGCCAGCAGCGAGATATGGGGGCCAGGTACGCAGTATTTT. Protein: CASSEIWGPGTQYF.